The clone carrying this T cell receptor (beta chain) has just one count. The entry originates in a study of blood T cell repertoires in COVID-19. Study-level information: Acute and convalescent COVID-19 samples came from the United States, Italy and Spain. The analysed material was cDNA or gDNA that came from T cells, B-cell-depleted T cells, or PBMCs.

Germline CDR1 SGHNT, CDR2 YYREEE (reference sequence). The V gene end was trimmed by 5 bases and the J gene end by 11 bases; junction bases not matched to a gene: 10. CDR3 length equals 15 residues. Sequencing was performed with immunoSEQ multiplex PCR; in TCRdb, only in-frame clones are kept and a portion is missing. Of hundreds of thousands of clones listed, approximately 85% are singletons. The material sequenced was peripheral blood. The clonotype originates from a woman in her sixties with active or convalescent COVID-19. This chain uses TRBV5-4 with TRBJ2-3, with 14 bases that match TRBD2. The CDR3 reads CASRGLTSGGAEQYF. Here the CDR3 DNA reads TGTGCCAGCAGGGGTCTGACTAGCGGGGGGGCCGAGCAGTATTTT.